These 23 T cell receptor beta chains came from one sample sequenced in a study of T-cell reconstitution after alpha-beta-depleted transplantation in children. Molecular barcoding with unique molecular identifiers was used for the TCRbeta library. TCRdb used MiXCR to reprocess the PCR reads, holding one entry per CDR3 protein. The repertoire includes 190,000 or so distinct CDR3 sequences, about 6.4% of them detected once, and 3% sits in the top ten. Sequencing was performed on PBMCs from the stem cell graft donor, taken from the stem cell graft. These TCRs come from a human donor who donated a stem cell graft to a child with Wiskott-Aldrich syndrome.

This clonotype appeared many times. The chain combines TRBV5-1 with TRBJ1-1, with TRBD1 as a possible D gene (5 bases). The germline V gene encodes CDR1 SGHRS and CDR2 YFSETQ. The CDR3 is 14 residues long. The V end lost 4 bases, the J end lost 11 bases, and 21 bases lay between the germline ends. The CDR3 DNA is TGCGCCAGCAGCCCTTTCGGGACGGCGGAGCGGGCTTTCTTT. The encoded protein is CASSPFGTAERAFF. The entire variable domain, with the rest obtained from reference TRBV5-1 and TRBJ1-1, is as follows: KAGVTQTPRYLIKTRGQQVTLSCSPISGHRSVSWYQQTPGQGLQFLFEYFSETQRNKGNFPGRFSGRQFSNSRSEMNVSTLELGDSALYLCASSPFGTAERAFFGQGTRLTVV.

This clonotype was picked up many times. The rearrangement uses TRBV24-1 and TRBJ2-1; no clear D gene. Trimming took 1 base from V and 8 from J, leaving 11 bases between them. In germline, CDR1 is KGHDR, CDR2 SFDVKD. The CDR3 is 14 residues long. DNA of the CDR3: TGTGCCACCAGTGATTTATCCGTCGGTTATGAGCAGTTCTTC. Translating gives CATSDLSVGYEQFF.

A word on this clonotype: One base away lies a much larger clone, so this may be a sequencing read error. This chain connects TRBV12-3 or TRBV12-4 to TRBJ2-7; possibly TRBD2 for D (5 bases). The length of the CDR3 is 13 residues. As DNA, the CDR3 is TGTGTCAGCAGCCGTAGCGTCGACTACGAGCAGTACTTC. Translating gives CVSSRSVDYEQYF.

This CDR3 reads CASSDDRVNTEAFF. The CDR3 DNA reads as TGTGCCAGCAGCGACGACAGGGTGAACACTGAAGCTTTCTTT. This chain connects TRBV7-9 to TRBJ1-1, with 7 bases that match TRBD1. Per the germline V gene, CDR1 is SEHNR and CDR2 is FQNEAQ (reference sequence). The CDR3 consists of 14 residues. J was trimmed by 0 bases and V by 5 bases; bases with no gene match: 3.

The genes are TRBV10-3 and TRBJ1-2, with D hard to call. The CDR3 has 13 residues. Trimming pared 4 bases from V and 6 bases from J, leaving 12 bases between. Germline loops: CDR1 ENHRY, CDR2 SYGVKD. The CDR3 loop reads CAISAGRLDGYTF. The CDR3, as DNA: TGTGCCATCAGTGCGGGCAGGTTGGATGGCTACACCTTC.

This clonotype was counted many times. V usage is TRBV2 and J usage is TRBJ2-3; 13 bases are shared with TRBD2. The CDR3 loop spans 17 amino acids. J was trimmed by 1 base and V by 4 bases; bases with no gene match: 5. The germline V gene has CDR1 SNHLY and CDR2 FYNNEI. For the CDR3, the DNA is TGTGCCAGCAGTGGACCGGGACTAGCGGGACGCACAGATACGCAGTATTTT. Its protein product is CASSGPGLAGRTDTQYF.

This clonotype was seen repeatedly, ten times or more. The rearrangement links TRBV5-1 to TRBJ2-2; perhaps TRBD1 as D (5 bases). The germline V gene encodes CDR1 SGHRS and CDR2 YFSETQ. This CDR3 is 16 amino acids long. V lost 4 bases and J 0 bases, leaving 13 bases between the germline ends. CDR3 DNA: TGCGCCAGCAGCCCTTACAGGACATCGAACACCGGGGAGCTGTTTTTT. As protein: CASSPYRTSNTGELFF.

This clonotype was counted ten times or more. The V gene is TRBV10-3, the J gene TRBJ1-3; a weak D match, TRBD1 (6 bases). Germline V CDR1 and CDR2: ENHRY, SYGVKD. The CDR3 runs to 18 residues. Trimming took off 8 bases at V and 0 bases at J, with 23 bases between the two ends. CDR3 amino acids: CAIQNDVRTGTSGNTIYF. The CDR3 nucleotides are TGTGCCATCCAAAACGATGTACGAACAGGGACCTCTGGAAACACCATATATTTT.

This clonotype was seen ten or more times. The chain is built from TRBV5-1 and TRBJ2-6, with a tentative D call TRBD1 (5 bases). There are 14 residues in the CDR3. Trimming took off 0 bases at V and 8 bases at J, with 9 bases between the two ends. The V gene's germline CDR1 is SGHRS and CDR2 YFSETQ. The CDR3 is CASSLAGITNVLTF. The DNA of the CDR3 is TGCGCCAGCAGCTTGGCAGGGATAACCAACGTCCTGACTTTC.

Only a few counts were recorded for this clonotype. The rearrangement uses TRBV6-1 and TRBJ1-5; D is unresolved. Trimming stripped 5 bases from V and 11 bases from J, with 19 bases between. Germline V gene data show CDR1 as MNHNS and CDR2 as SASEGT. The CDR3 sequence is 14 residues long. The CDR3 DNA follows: TGTGCCAGCAGTCCTAATACCTCAGTGAAGTCCCAGCATTTT. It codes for CASSPNTSVKSQHF.

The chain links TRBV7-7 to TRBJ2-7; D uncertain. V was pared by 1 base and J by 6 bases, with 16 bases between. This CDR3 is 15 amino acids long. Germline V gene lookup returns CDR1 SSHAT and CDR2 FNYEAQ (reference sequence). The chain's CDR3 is CASSLGPGRQPEQYF. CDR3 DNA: TGTGCCAGCAGCTTAGGGCCCGGGCGACAACCCGAGCAGTACTTC.

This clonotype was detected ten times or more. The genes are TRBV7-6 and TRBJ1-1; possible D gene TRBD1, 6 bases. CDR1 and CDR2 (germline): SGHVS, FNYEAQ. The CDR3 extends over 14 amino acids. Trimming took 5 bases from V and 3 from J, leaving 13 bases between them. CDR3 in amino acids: CASSEGGADTEAFF. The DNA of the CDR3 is TGTGCCAGCAGCGAAGGGGGTGCGGACACTGAAGCTTTCTTT.

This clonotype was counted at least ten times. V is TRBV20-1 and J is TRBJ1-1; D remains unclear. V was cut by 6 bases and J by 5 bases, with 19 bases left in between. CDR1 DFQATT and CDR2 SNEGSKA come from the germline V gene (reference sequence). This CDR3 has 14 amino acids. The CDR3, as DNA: TGCAGTGCGGGGTTCGGGTCACTTCTAACTGAAGCTTTCTTT. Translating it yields CSAGFGSLLTEAFF.

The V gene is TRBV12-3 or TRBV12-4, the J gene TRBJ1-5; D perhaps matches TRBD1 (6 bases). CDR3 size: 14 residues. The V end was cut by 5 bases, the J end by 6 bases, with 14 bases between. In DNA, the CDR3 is TGTGCCAGCAGTACGTACAGGGTAGGTCAGCCCCAGCATTTT. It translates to CASSTYRVGQPQHF.

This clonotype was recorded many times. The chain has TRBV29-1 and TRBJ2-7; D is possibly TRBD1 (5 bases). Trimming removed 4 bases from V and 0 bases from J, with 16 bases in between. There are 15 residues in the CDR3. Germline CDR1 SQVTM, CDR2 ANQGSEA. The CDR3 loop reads CSVVAHQGSSYEQYF. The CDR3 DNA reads TGCAGCGTTGTGGCCCATCAGGGAAGCTCCTACGAGCAGTACTTC.

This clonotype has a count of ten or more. CDR3 DNA sequence: TGTGCCGTTTGGAGTCGGACTAGGTCTTACAATGAGCAGTTCTTC. This gives the protein CAVWSRTRSYNEQFF. The chain recombines TRBV12-3 or TRBV12-4 with TRBJ2-1; the match to TRBD2 covers 7 bases. The ends lost 11 bases at V and 4 bases at J; junction bases unmatched: 14. This CDR3 contains 15 residues.

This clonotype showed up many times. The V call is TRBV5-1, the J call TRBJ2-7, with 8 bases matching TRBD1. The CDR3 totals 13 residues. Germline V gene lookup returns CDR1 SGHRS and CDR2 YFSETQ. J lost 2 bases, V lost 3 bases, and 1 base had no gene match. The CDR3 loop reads CASSSQGAYEQYF. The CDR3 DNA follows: TGCGCCAGCAGCTCACAGGGGGCCTACGAGCAGTACTTC.

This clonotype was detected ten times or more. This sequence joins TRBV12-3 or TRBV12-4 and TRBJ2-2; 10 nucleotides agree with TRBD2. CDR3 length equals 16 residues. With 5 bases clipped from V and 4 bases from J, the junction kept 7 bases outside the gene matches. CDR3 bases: TGTGCCAGCAGTAGCTCCGGGACTAGCGCCACCGGGGAGCTGTTTTTT. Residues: CASSSSGTSATGELFF.

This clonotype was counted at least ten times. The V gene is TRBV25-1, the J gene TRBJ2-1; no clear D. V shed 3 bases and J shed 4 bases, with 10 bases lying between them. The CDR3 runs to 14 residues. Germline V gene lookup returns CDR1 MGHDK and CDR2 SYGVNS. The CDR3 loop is CASSEVAIYNEQFF. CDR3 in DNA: TGTGCCAGCAGTGAGGTGGCGATTTACAATGAGCAGTTCTTC. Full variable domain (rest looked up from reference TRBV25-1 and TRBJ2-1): EADIYQTPRYLVIGTGKKITLECSQTMGHDKMYWYQQDPGMELHLIHYSYGVNSTEKGDLSSESTVSRIRTEHFPLTLESARPSHTSQYLCASSEVAIYNEQFFGPGTRLTVL.

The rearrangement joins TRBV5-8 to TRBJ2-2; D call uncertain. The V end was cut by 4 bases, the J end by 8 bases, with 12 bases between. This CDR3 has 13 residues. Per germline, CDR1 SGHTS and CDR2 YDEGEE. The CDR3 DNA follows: TGTGCCAGCAGCCCCGGACGCTCGGGGGAGCTGTTTTTT. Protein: CASSPGRSGELFF.

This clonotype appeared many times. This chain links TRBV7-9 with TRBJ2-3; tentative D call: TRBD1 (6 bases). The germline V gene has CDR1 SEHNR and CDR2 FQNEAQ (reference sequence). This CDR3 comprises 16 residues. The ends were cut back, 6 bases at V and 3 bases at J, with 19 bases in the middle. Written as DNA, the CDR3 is TGTGCCAGCAGAACATGGGTGGACAGTTCTACAGATACGCAGTATTTT. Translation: CASRTWVDSSTDTQYF.

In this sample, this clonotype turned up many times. CDR3 sequence reads: CASRVEDRSYNEQFF. The CDR3, as DNA: TGCGCCAGCAGGGTCGAAGACCGCTCCTACAATGAGCAGTTCTTC. This chain links TRBV5-1 with TRBJ2-1, with D unresolved. The V and J ends lost 5 bases and 0 bases respectively, with 12 bases between them. CDR3 length: 15 residues. CDR1 is SGHRS and CDR2 is YFSETQ in the germline V gene.

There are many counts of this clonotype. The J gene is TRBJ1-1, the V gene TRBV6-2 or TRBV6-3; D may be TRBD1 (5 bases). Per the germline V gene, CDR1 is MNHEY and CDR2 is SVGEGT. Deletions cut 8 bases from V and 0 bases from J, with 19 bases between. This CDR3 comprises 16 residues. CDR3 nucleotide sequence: TGTGCCAGCCGCGGGCAGGGAGGATATTTGAACACTGAAGCTTTCTTT. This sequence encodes CASRGQGGYLNTEAFF.